What follows are 19 T cell receptor beta chains derived from one specimen sequenced in a study of early T cells in non-severe SARS-CoV-2 infection. In TCRdb, the 5' RACE reads were re-called with MiXCR into one record per CDR3 protein. The data contain 29,000 or so distinct CDR3 sequences, roughly 5% of them singletons. What was sequenced was whole blood. All receptors come from an adult who was a healthcare worker with PCR-confirmed SARS-CoV-2 infection or an uninfected control (not recorded which).

This clonotype was seen many times. The chain recombines TRBV24-1 with TRBJ2-3; D not certain. Trimming pared 9 bases from V and 2 bases from J, leaving 11 bases between. CDR3 length: 13 amino acids. CDR1 KGHDR and CDR2 SFDVKD come from the germline V gene. The CDR3: CATRTANTDTQYF. The CDR3 coding sequence is TGTGCCACCCGCACAGCTAACACAGATACGCAGTATTTT.

At least ten counts were recorded for this clonotype. This chain connects TRBV5-6 to TRBJ1-2; 10 bases match TRBD1. The V gene's germline CDR1 is SGHDT and CDR2 YYEEEE. The CDR3 spans 15 residues. Trimming took 2 bases from V and 6 from J; bases not matched to a gene: 7. The CDR3 DNA reads as TGTGCCAGCAGCTTCGGACAGGGGGGTAAAAATGGCTACACCTTC. It yields the protein CASSFGQGGKNGYTF.

This clonotype was seen ten or more times. The rearrangement uses TRBV5-1 and TRBJ1-3; D ambiguous. Germline values: CDR1 SGHRS, CDR2 YFSETQ. Trimming removed 3 bases at V and 0 bases at J, with 7 bases between. The CDR3 consists of 14 residues. CDR3 coding DNA: TGCGCCAGCAGCTCAGGAGGCTCTGGAAACACCATATATTTT. It specifies CASSSGGSGNTIYF. Complete variable domain (other parts from reference TRBV5-1 and TRBJ1-3): KAGVTQTPRYLIKTRGQQVTLSCSPISGHRSVSWYQQTPGQGLQFLFEYFSETQRNKGNFPGRFSGRQFSNSRSEMNVSTLELGDSALYLCASSSGGSGNTIYFGEGSWLTVV.

There are many counts of this clonotype. This chain links TRBV7-9 with TRBJ1-2; 7 bases line up with TRBD1. The ends lost 4 bases at V and 6 bases at J; junction bases unmatched: 11. CDR3 length: 15 residues. The germline V gene has CDR1 SEHNR and CDR2 FQNEAQ (reference sequence). This CDR3 reads CASSSRQGSIDGYTF. The CDR3 nucleotides are TGTGCCAGCAGCTCACGACAGGGTTCGATAGATGGCTACACCTTC. Drawing the rest from reference TRBV7-9 and TRBJ1-2, the complete variable domain is DTGVSQNPRHKITKRGQNVTFRCDPISEHNRLYWYRQTLGQGPEFLTYFQNEAQLEKSRLLSDRFSAERPKGSFSTLEIQRTEQGDSAMYLCASSSRQGSIDGYTFGSGTRLTVV.

CDR3 nucleotides: TGTGCCAGCAGCTTATTAGCGGGTATCGATACGCAGTATTTT. Translated: CASSLLAGIDTQYF. The chain carries TRBV11-2 and TRBJ2-3; 7 positions agree with TRBD2. V shed 2 bases, J shed 6 bases, and the junction held 5 bases outside the gene matches. This CDR3 is 14 amino acids long. Looked up from germline, CDR1 is SGHAT and CDR2 is FQNNGV.

The table lists this clonotype with many counts. The chain recombines TRBV24-1 with TRBJ2-2; unclear D gene. Germline values: CDR1 KGHDR, CDR2 SFDVKD. Trimming took off 3 bases at V and 2 bases at J, with 6 bases between the two ends. The CDR3 is 14 amino acids. The CDR3 protein is CATSDRTNTGELFF. CDR3 nucleotide sequence: TGTGCCACCAGTGATCGGACCAACACCGGGGAGCTGTTTTTT.

This clonotype has at least ten counts. This sequence joins TRBV6-6 and TRBJ2-7, with 9 positions matching TRBD2. Germline CDR1 MNHNY, CDR2 SVGAGI (reference sequence). The J segment lost 0 bases and the V segment lost 6 bases, leaving 9 bases of the junction unmatched. This CDR3 has 16 residues. The CDR3 nucleotides read TGTGCCAGCAGAGACGCTAGCGGGACCTTCTCCTACGAGCAGTACTTC. Encoded protein: CASRDASGTFSYEQYF.

The gene calls are TRBV11-2 and TRBJ2-3; D is unresolved. Germline CDR1 and CDR2: SGHAT and FQNNGV. The CDR3 contains 14 residues. V lost 4 bases and J lost 0, with 8 bases in between. The CDR3 sequence is CASSYNPSTDTQYF. In nucleotides, the CDR3 is TGTGCCAGCAGCTACAACCCCAGCACAGATACGCAGTATTTT.

The chain employs TRBV29-1 and TRBJ2-7, with 10 bases identical to TRBD1. This CDR3 region has 12 residues. Germline V gene data show CDR1 as SQVTM and CDR2 as ANQGSEA. Germline trimming cut 7 bases from V and 9 bases from J; bases unmatched to any gene: 9. The CDR3 reads CSGGDRGSMQYF. The CDR3 DNA reads as TGCAGCGGGGGGGACAGGGGAAGCATGCAGTACTTC.

There are a few counts of this clonotype. CDR3 loop: CATSIGRDRGWEQYF. In DNA, the CDR3 is TGTGCCACCAGCATAGGCCGGGACAGGGGATGGGAGCAGTACTTC. The V call is TRBV15, the J call TRBJ2-7, with 10 nucleotides matching TRBD1. CDR3 length equals 15 residues. CDR1 LNHNV and CDR2 YYDKDF come from the germline V gene (reference sequence). Trimming cost V 4 bases and J 7 bases; bases outside gene matches: 10. The whole variable domain, remainder taken from reference TRBV15 and TRBJ2-7, is DAMVIQNPRYQVTQFGKPVTLSCSQTLNHNVMYWYQQKSSQAPKLLFHYYDKDFNNEADTPDNFQSRRPNTSFCFLDIRSPGLGDTAMYLCATSIGRDRGWEQYFGPGTRLTVT.

The table lists this clonotype with many counts. The chain carries TRBV28 and TRBJ2-3; 11 bases are shared with TRBD1. The germline CDR1 and CDR2 sequences are MDHEN and SYDVKM. CDR3 length: 14 amino acids. With V trimmed by 9 bases and J by 3 bases, 5 bases remained unmatched. The CDR3 spells CASTDRGLTDTQYF. CDR3 DNA: TGTGCCAGTACGGACAGGGGGCTGACAGATACGCAGTATTTT.

J is TRBJ2-2 and V is TRBV5-1; maybe TRBD2 (5 bases). The CDR3 is 14 residues long. V was cut by 9 bases and J by 1 base, with 13 bases left in between. Germline V lookup: CDR1 SGHRS, CDR2 YFSETQ. In DNA form, the CDR3 reads TGCGCCACCAAGCGGAATATGAACACCGGGGAGCTGTTTTTT. It is translated as CATKRNMNTGELFF. The full variable domain, its missing parts supplied by reference TRBV5-1 and TRBJ2-2, is KAGVTQTPRYLIKTRGQQVTLSCSPISGHRSVSWYQQTPGQGLQFLFEYFSETQRNKGNFPGRFSGRQFSNSRSEMNVSTLELGDSALYLCATKRNMNTGELFFGEGSRLTVL.

In its sample, this clonotype was seen many times. The chain is built from TRBV20-1 and TRBJ2-7, with a tentative D call TRBD1 (6 bases). This CDR3 is 14 amino acids long. Trimming removed 1 base at V and 0 bases at J, with 10 bases between. The germline V gene encodes CDR1 DFQATT and CDR2 SNEGSKA (reference sequence). The CDR3 protein is CSARVQGSSYEQYF. Here the CDR3 DNA reads TGCAGTGCTAGAGTACAGGGTAGCTCCTACGAGCAGTACTTC.

In its sample, this clonotype was seen many times. This chain connects TRBV10-2 to TRBJ1-3, with D perhaps matching TRBD1 (6 bases). The CDR3 is 14 amino acids. Germline CDR1 is WSHSY and CDR2 is SAAADI. The V end lost 6 bases, the J end lost 4 bases, and 13 bases lay between the germline ends. CDR3 nucleotide sequence: TGCGCCAGCAGCGAACAGGGTCCCGGAAACACCATATATTTT. Amino acid sequence: CASSEQGPGNTIYF.

This clonotype was seen more than once but under ten times. The rearrangement links TRBV12-3 or TRBV12-4 to TRBJ1-6, with 7 nucleotides matching TRBD1. The CDR3 consists of 16 residues. V was pared by 6 bases and J by 10 bases, with 15 bases of the junction left unmatched. The CDR3 bases are TGTGCCAGCAGACTGACAGGGAGTAGGTCGAGCTCACCCCTCCACTTT. Translation gives CASRLTGSRSSSPLHF.

This clonotype was observed a handful of times. The chain is built from TRBV7-9 and TRBJ1-4; TRBD1 aligns across 8 bases. The CDR3 sequence is 15 residues long. The germline gives CDR1 SEHNR, CDR2 FQNEAQ (reference sequence). Losses at the gene ends were 5 bases for V and 5 bases for J; bases not matched to a gene: 7. Here the CDR3 reads CASSTGQGRNEKLFF. DNA of the CDR3: TGTGCCAGCAGCACCGGACAGGGAAGAAATGAAAAACTGTTTTTT.

The chain couples TRBV5-1 to TRBJ1-1; no firm D call. V lost 0 bases and J lost 4, with 10 bases in between. Germline CDR1 and CDR2: SGHRS and YFSETQ. This CDR3 comprises 14 residues. CDR3 sequence reads: CASSLGWESTEAFF. The CDR3 bases are TGCGCCAGCAGCTTGGGATGGGAATCCACTGAAGCTTTCTTT.

The DNA of the CDR3 is TGTGCCAGCAGCCAGGGCAGGGCCGGGAATCAGCCCCAGCATTTT. Amino acids: CASSQGRAGNQPQHF. The chain carries TRBV3-1 and TRBJ1-5; maybe TRBD1 (5 bases). The length of the CDR3 is 15 residues. Germline CDR1 is LGHDT and CDR2 is YNNKEL (reference sequence). V gave up 3 bases and J gave up 4 bases, with 13 bases separating them.

In the case of this clonotype: One end of the junction varies from germline; a read error may be responsible. This chain connects TRBV10-3 to TRBJ2-3; the D gene is possibly TRBD2 (5 bases). In germline, CDR1 is ENHRY, CDR2 SYGVKD. The CDR3 is 12 residues long. CDR3 coding DNA: TGTGCCATCAGCCAACTTCGGGATATGCAGTATTTT. The encoded protein is CAISQLRDMQYF.